This T cell receptor (beta chain) is from a study of early stage breast cancer tumors. There are 15 residues in the CDR3. V lost 2 bases, J lost 2 bases, and 12 bases lay in between. From germline, CDR1 is MNHNS and CDR2 SASEGT. Profiling relied on immunoSEQ multiplex PCR, and the TCRdb table lists in-frame clones only, not all of them. The sample carries approximately 33,000 clones, more than 65% recorded once. As concerns this clone: Antigen specificity is unknown.

Whole-study results and caveats: Tumors had approximately 2.4-fold higher T cell density than normal breast. Functional markers like CD4, CD8 and FOXP3 were missed in bulk sequencing. Comparing each tissue with blood distinguished tumor from normal in 14 of 16 patients.

This TCR was sampled from a person aged 35 to 50 with breast cancer. This chain uses TRBV6-1 with TRBJ1-2; D gene ambiguous. The material sequenced was blood. The CDR3 DNA reads TGTGCCAGCAGTGAATCTAGGCCACGGAACTATGGCTACACCTTC. It is translated as CASSESRPRNYGYTF.